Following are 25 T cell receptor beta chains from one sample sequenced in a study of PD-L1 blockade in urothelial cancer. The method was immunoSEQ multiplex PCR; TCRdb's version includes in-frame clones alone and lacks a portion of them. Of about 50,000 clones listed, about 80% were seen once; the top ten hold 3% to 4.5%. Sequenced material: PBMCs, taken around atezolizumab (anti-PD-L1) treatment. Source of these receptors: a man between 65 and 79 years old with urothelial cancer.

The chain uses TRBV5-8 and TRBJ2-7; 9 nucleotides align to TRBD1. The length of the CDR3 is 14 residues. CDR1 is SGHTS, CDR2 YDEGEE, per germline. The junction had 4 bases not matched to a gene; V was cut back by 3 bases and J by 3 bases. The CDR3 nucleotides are TGTGCCAGCAGCTGGGACAGGGCGGTCTACGAGCAGTACTTC. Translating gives CASSWDRAVYEQYF.

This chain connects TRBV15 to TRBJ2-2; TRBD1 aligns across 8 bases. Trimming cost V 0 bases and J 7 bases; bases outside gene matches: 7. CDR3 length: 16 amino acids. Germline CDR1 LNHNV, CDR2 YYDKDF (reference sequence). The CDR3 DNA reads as TGTGCCACCAGCAGAGATCCCCAGGGGGCGGGCGGGGAGCTGTTTTTT. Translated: CATSRDPQGAGGELFF.

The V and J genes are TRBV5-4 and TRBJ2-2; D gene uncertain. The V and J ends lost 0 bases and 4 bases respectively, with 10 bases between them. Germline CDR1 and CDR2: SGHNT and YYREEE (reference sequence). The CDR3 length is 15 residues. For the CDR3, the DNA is TGTGCCAGCAGCTTGGATACAGTTCGCACCGGGGAGCTGTTTTTT. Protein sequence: CASSLDTVRTGELFF.

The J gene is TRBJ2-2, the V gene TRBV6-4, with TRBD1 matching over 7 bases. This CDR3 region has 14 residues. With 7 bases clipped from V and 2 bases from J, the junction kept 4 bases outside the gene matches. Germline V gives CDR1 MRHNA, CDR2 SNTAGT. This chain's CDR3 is CASKRDSNTGELFF. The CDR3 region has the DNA TGTGCCAGCAAAAGGGACAGCAACACCGGGGAGCTGTTTTTT.

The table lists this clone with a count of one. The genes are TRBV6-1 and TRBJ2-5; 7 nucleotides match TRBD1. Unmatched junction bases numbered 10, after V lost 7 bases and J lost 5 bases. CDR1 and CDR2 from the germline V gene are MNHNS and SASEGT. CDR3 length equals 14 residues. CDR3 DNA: TGTGCCAGCATTCAGAGGGGGCTTCGTGAGACCCAGTACTTC. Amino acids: CASIQRGLRETQYF.

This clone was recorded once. The CDR3 sequence is CASSLSSRSSQYF. As DNA, the CDR3 is TGTGCCAGCAGCTTATCTTCTAGGAGTTCCCAGTACTTC. The chain employs TRBV11-1 and TRBJ2-5; no definite D call. V lost 2 bases and J 9 bases, leaving 13 bases between the germline ends. Germline V lookup: CDR1 SGHAT, CDR2 FQDESV (reference sequence). This CDR3 contains 13 residues.

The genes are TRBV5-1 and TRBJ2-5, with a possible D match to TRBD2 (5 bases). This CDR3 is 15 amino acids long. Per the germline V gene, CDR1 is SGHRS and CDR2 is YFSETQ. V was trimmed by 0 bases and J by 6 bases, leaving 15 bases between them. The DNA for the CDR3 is TGCGCCAGCAGCTTGGATGCGGGCAACCCCAAGACCCAGTACTTC. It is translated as CASSLDAGNPKTQYF.

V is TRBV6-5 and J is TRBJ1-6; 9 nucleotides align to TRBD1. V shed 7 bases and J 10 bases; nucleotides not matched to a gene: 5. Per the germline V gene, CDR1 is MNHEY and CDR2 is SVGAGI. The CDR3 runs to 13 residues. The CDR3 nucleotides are TGTGCCAGCACCCCGGGACAGGGATCACCCCTCCACTTT. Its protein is CASTPGQGSPLHF.

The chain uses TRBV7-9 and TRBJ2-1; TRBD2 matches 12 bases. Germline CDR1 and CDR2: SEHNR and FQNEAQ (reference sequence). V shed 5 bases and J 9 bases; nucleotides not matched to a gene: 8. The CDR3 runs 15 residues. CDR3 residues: CASSPTSGGFGEQFF. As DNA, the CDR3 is TGTGCCAGCAGCCCCACTAGCGGGGGGTTTGGTGAGCAGTTCTTC.

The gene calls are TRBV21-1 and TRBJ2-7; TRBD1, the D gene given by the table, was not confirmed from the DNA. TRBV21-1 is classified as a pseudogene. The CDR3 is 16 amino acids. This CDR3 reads CASSGTPRSDSYEQYF. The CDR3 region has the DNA TGTGCCAGCAGCGGGACACCAAGATCGGATTCCTACGAGCAGTACTTC.

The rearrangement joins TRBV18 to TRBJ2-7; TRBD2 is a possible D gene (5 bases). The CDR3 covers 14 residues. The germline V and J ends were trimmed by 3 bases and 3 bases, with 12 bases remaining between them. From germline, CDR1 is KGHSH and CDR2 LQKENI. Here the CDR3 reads CASSPRGGRYEQYF. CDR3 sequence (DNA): TGTGCCAGCTCACCCCGCGGCGGGCGCTACGAGCAGTACTTC.

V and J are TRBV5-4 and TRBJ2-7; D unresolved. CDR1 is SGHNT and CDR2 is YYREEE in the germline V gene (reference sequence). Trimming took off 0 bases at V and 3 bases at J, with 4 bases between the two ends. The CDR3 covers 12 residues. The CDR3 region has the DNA TGTGCCAGCAGCTTGGACAACTACGAGCAGTACTTC. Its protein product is CASSLDNYEQYF.

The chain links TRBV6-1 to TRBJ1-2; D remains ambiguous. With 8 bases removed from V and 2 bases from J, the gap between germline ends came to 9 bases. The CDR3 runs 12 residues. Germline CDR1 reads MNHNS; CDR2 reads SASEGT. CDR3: CASYGLNYGYTF. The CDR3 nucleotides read TGTGCCAGCTATGGGCTAAACTATGGCTACACCTTC.

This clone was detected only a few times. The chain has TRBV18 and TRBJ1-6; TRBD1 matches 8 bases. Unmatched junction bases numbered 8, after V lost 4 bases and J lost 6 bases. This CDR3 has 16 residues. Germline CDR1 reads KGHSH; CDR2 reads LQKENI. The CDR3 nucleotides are TGTGCCAGCTCACAAGGACAGGGTGGAAGTAATTCACCCCTCCACTTT. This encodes CASSQGQGGSNSPLHF.

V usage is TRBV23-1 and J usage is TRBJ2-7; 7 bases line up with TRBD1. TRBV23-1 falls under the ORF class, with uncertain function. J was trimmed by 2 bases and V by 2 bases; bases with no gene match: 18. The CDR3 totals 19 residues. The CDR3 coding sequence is TGCGCCAGCAGTCAACTCGGGGTTAAGGAAAACAGGGGCCCCTACGAGCAGTACTTC. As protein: CASSQLGVKENRGPYEQYF.

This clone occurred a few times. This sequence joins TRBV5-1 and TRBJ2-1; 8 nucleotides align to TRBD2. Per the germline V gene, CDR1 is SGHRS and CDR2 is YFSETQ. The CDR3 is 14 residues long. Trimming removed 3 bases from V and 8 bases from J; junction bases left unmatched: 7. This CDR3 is CASSWGREADEQFF. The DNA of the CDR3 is TGCGCCAGCAGCTGGGGGCGGGAGGCGGATGAGCAGTTCTTC.

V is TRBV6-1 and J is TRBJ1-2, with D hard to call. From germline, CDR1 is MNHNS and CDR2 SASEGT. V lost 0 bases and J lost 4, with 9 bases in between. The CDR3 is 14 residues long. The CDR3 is CASSEAPGSYGYTF. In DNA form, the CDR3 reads TGTGCCAGCAGTGAAGCACCGGGGAGCTATGGCTACACCTTC.

The CDR3 DNA follows: TGTGCCAGCAGCTTGGACAGGGCCGCCCGGGGCTACACCTTC. Translated, it gives CASSLDRAARGYTF. This chain connects TRBV5-4 to TRBJ1-2; the D gene is possibly TRBD1 (6 bases). The V gene lost 0 bases and the J gene lost 8 bases, with 14 bases spanning the gap. This CDR3 is built from 14 residues. CDR1 and CDR2 (germline): SGHNT, YYREEE (reference sequence).

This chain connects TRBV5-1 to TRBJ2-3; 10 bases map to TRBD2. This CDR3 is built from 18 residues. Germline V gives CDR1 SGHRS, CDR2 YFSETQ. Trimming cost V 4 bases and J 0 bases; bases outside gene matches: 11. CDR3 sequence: CASSQPTSGDTSTDTQYF. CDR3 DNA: TGCGCCAGCAGCCAACCCACTAGCGGGGACACTAGCACAGATACGCAGTATTTT.

CDR3 DNA sequence: TGTGCCAGCAGCTCTATTACGGGACAGCTGTACCAAGAGACCCAGTACTTC. Protein sequence: CASSSITGQLYQETQYF. This chain connects TRBV7-8 to TRBJ2-5; 7 bases are a match to TRBD1. The V gene's germline CDR1 is SGHVS and CDR2 FQNEAQ. The ends lost 4 bases at V and 0 bases at J; junction bases unmatched: 11. The CDR3 has 17 residues. Variable domain in full (rest from reference TRBV7-8 and TRBJ2-5): GAGVSQSPRYKVAKRGQDVALRCDPISGHVSLFWYQQALGQGPEFLTYFQNEAQLDKSGLPSDRFFAERPEGSVSTLKIQRTQQEDSAVYLCASSSITGQLYQETQYFGPGTRLLVL.

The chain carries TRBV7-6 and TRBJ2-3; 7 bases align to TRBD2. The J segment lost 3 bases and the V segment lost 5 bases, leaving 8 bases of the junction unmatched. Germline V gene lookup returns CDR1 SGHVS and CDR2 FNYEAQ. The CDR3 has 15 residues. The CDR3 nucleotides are TGTGCCAGCAGCGAATACGGGACTACAACAGATACGCAGTATTTT. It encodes CASSEYGTTTDTQYF.

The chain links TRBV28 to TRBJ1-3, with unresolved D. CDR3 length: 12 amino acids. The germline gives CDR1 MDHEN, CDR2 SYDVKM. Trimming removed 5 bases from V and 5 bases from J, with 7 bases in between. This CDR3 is CASSPPRNTIYF. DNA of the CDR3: TGTGCCAGCAGTCCCCCCAGAAACACCATATATTTT.

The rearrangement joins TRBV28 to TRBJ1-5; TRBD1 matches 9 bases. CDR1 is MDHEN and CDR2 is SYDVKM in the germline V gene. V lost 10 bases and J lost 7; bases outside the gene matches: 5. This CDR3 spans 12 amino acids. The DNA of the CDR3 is TGTGCCACCGGGACAGGGCAACAGCCCCAGCATTTT. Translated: CATGTGQQPQHF. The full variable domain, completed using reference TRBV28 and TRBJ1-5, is DVKVTQSSRYLVKRTGEKVFLECVQDMDHENMFWYRQDPGLGLRLIYFSYDVKMKEKGDIPEGYSVSREKKERFSLILESASTNQTSMYLCATGTGQQPQHFGDGTRLSIL.

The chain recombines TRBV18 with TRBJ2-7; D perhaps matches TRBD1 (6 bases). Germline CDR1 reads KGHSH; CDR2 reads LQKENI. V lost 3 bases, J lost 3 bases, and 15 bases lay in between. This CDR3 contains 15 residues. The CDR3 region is CASSPGADQNYEQYF. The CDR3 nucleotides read TGTGCCAGCTCACCGGGGGCGGATCAAAACTACGAGCAGTACTTC.

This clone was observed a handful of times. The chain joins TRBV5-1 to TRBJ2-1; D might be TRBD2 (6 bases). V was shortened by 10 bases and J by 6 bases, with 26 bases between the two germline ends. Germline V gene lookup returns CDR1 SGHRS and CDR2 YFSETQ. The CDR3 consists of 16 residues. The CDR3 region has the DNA TGCGCCTCCCAGGGCGGGGTGACGAGGGCCCCCAATGAGCAGTTCTTC. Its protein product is CASQGGVTRAPNEQFF. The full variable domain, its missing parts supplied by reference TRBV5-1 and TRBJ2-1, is KAGVTQTPRYLIKTRGQQVTLSCSPISGHRSVSWYQQTPGQGLQFLFEYFSETQRNKGNFPGRFSGRQFSNSRSEMNVSTLELGDSALYLCASQGGVTRAPNEQFFGPGTRLTVL.